Following are 9 T cell receptor beta chains from one sample sequenced in a study of OX40 agonist ivuxolimab in advanced cancers. Clones were read by immunoSEQ multiplex PCR, and TCRdb kept only the in-frame ones, dropping some. The sample lists approximately 70,000 clones; approximately 92% were seen once. Sample: CD4+ or CD8+ T cells sorted from blood, taken in a trial of the OX40 agonist ivuxolimab. Source of these receptors: an adult with an advanced solid tumor such as melanoma, head and neck, liver or kidney cancer.

J is TRBJ2-1 and V is TRBV9; possible D gene TRBD2, 5 bases. V was trimmed by 0 bases and J by 6 bases, leaving 16 bases between them. Germline V gives CDR1 SGDLS, CDR2 YYNGEE. The CDR3 runs to 16 residues. CDR3 residues: CASSVGSGMGFNEQFF. The CDR3 nucleotides read TGTGCCAGCAGCGTAGGGTCGGGGATGGGCTTCAATGAGCAGTTCTTC. The full variable domain, rest sourced from reference TRBV9 and TRBJ2-1, is DSGVTQTPKHLITATGQRVTLRCSPRSGDLSVYWYQQSLDQGLQFLIQYYNGEERAKGNILERFSAQQFPDLHSELNLSSLELGDSALYFCASSVGSGMGFNEQFFGPGTRLTVL.

The chain employs TRBV20-1 and TRBJ2-7; D ambiguous. Germline V gene sequence: CDR1 DFQATT, CDR2 SNEGSKA (reference sequence). CDR3 length: 11 amino acids. Trimming pared 5 bases from V and 1 base from J, leaving 6 bases between. The CDR3 here is CSAEVSYEQYF. The CDR3 bases are TGCAGTGCTGAAGTATCCTACGAGCAGTACTTC.

The V call is TRBV15, the J call TRBJ2-2; TRBD2 aligns across 7 bases. V was clipped by 8 bases and J by 2 bases; unmatched bases: 5. The CDR3 is made up of 14 amino acids. CDR1 and CDR2 (germline): LNHNV, YYDKDF (reference sequence). CDR3 DNA: TGTGCCACCGGGAGGGACTTAAACACCGGGGAGCTGTTTTTT. This codes for CATGRDLNTGELFF.

J is TRBJ1-2 and V is TRBV5-4, with 7 bases lining up with TRBD1. CDR3 length: 17 residues. The V gene's germline CDR1 is SGHNT and CDR2 YYREEE (reference sequence). V dropped 1 base and J dropped 0; count of bases not matched to a gene: 9. In nucleotides, the CDR3 is TGTGCCAGCAGCTTGCGGTTCGGGACAGACTCTAACTATGGCTACACCTTC. The encoded protein is CASSLRFGTDSNYGYTF.

The rearrangement links TRBV5-1 to TRBJ1-3; no firm D call. Germline assignment: CDR1 SGHRS and CDR2 YFSETQ. Trimming stripped 4 bases from V and 4 bases from J, with 18 bases between. This CDR3 has 16 amino acids. CDR3 bases: TGCGCCAGCAGCCGGAACGGCGACACAAAGGGAAACACCATATATTTT. Encoded protein: CASSRNGDTKGNTIYF.

J is TRBJ2-5 and V is TRBV11-1, with TRBD2 matching 13 bases. The CDR3 totals 16 residues. Germline-derived CDR1 and CDR2 are SGHAT and FQDESV (reference sequence). V lost 5 bases to trimming and J lost 1 base; unmatched junction nucleotides: 4. The CDR3 here is CASSPGLAGVQETQYF. DNA of the CDR3: TGTGCCAGCAGCCCCGGACTAGCGGGAGTCCAAGAGACCCAGTACTTC.

This rearrangement joins TRBV30 to TRBJ2-1; D gene unclear. V was pared by 0 bases and J by 6 bases, with 18 bases between. The CDR3 covers 16 residues. Germline V lookup: CDR1 GTSNPN, CDR2 SVGIG (reference sequence). CDR3 DNA sequence: TGTGCCTGGAGTGTAGAGGTATCGGGTGTAAGCAATGAGCAGTTCTTC. Amino acid sequence: CAWSVEVSGVSNEQFF.

A single count supports this clone. The chain couples TRBV18 to TRBJ2-1, with no clear D. The V gene's germline CDR1 is KGHSH and CDR2 LQKENI. V gave up 0 bases and J gave up 8 bases, with 8 bases separating them. The CDR3 extends over 13 amino acids. The CDR3 is CASSPPSDHEQFF. In nucleotides, the CDR3 is TGTGCCAGCTCACCACCCTCCGATCATGAGCAGTTCTTC.

This clone was observed a handful of times. The gene calls are TRBV7-3 and TRBJ1-5, with D unresolved. CDR1 is SGHTA and CDR2 is FQGTGA in the germline V gene. The CDR3 runs 14 residues. V was shortened by 5 bases and J by 6 bases, with 14 bases between the two germline ends. The CDR3 loop is CASSPQYLGQPQHF. The DNA of the CDR3 is TGTGCCAGCAGCCCTCAATATCTCGGTCAGCCCCAGCATTTT.